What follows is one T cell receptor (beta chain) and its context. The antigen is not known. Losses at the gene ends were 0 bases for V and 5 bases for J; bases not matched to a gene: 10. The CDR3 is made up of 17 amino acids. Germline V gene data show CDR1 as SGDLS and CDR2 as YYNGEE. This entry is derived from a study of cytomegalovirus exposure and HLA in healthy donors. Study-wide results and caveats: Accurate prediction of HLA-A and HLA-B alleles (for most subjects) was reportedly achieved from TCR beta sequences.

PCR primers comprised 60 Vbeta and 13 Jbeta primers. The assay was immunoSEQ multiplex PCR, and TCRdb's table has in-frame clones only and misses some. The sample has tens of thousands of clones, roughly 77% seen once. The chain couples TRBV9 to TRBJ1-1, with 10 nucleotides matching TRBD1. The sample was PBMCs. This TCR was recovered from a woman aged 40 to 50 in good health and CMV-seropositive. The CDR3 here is CASSVASTGGEMTEAFF. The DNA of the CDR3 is TGTGCCAGCAGCGTAGCCTCGACAGGGGGCGAGATGACTGAAGCTTTCTTT.